Below, 5 T cell receptor beta chains from the same sample are listed, as sequenced in a study of blood T cell repertoires in COVID-19. Some clones are missing from TCRdb's copy, which holds only in-frame ones; the method was immunoSEQ multiplex PCR. The table includes approximately 67,000 clones, more than 75% detected once. The specimen sequenced was peripheral blood. These receptors were obtained from a man aged 45-65 years with active COVID-19.

This chain connects TRBV5-5 to TRBJ1-2; 9 nucleotides agree with TRBD1. With V trimmed by 3 bases and J by 8 bases, 11 bases remained unmatched. Looked up from germline, CDR1 is SGHKS and CDR2 is YYEKEE (reference sequence). The CDR3 is 15 residues long. The CDR3 is CASSSIGTGSRGYTF. The CDR3 nucleotides are TGTGCCAGCAGCTCGATTGGGACAGGGTCTCGAGGCTACACCTTC.

The V call is TRBV5-1, the J call TRBJ1-6; 8 bases match TRBD1. V shed 0 bases and J 10 bases; nucleotides not matched to a gene: 9. CDR1 and CDR2 from the germline V gene are SGHRS and YFSETQ. This CDR3 is built from 16 residues. DNA for the CDR3: TGCGCCAGCAGCTTGGCGGGCAGGGGGCTAGGATCACCCCTCCACTTT. Protein sequence: CASSLAGRGLGSPLHF.

V and J are TRBV24-1 and TRBJ2-1; 10 bases are shared with TRBD2. The CDR3 contains 15 residues. Germline assignment: CDR1 KGHDR and CDR2 SFDVKD. V was pared by 5 bases and J by 5 bases, with 5 bases of the junction left unmatched. The CDR3 spells CATSVQRGGNNEQFF. The CDR3 DNA follows: TGTGCCACCAGTGTACAGCGGGGGGGCAACAATGAGCAGTTCTTC.

This clone was observed a few times. This chain connects TRBV6-2 or TRBV6-3 to TRBJ2-7; 7 nucleotides match TRBD2. V trimming: 6 bases; J trimming: 3 bases; junction bases outside the gene matches: 14. Germline lookup yields CDR1 MNHEY and CDR2 SVGEGT. This CDR3 has 16 residues. This CDR3 reads CASSQYRTGTNYEQYF. In DNA form, the CDR3 reads TGTGCCAGCAGCCAATATCGGACCGGGACTAACTACGAGCAGTACTTC.

The rearrangement links TRBV5-1 to TRBJ2-5; D unclear. V was shortened by 4 bases and J by 1 base, with 8 bases between the two germline ends. The CDR3 is 13 amino acids. Germline CDR1 reads SGHRS; CDR2 reads YFSETQ. The CDR3 loop reads CASSVGSQETQYF. As DNA, the CDR3 is TGCGCCAGCAGCGTTGGCAGCCAAGAGACCCAGTACTTC.